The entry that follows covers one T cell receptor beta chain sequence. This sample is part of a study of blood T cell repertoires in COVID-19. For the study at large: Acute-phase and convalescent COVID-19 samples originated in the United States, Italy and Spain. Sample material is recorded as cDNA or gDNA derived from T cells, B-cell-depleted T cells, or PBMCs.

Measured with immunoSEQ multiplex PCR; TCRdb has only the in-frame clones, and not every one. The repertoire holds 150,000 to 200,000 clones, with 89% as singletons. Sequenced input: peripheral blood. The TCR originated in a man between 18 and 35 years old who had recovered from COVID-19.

The CDR3 loop is CASSELWSRDTIYF. CDR3 sequence (DNA): TGTGCCAGCAGTGAATTATGGTCTCGCGACACCATATATTTT. The rearrangement joins TRBV2 to TRBJ1-3; D remains ambiguous. Germline V gene sequence: CDR1 SNHLY, CDR2 FYNNEI. Trimming stripped 2 bases from V and 8 bases from J, with 13 bases between. The CDR3 covers 14 residues.